These 16 T cell receptor beta chains were sequenced from one sample in a study of blood T cell repertoires in COVID-19. Measured with immunoSEQ multiplex PCR; TCRdb has only the in-frame clones, and not every one. This sample yields about 220,000 clones, of which 70% to 85% are seen a single time; roughly 3.5% belongs to the top ten. Input material: PBMCs or T cells enriched from blood (not recorded which). The receptors originated from a woman aged 55-70 years who had recovered from COVID-19.

This sequence joins TRBV6-5 and TRBJ2-2; the match to TRBD1 covers 9 bases. Germline trimming cut 2 bases from V and 5 bases from J; bases unmatched to any gene: 6. CDR1 MNHEY and CDR2 SVGAGI come from the germline V gene. The CDR3 length is 16 residues. The CDR3 DNA sequence: TGTGCCAGCAGTTACGACAGGGGGGCCGGTACCGGGGAGCTGTTTTTT. The encoded protein is CASSYDRGAGTGELFF.

V and J are TRBV5-4 and TRBJ2-3, with D possibly being TRBD1 (6 bases). Trimming removed 0 bases at V and 5 bases at J, with 13 bases between. Germline V lookup: CDR1 SGHNT, CDR2 YYREEE (reference sequence). The CDR3 is made up of 15 amino acids. The CDR3 coding sequence is TGTGCCAGCAGCTTGGAAGGACTCAGGGGAGATACGCAGTATTTT. Residues: CASSLEGLRGDTQYF.

This clone has just a few counts. The chain is built from TRBV28 and TRBJ1-3; 7 positions agree with TRBD1. The CDR3 runs 16 residues. Germline CDR1 is MDHEN and CDR2 is SYDVKM. J was trimmed by 3 bases and V by 4 bases; bases with no gene match: 9. In nucleotides, the CDR3 is TGTGCCAGCAGTTCCCTAGGGACAGCTCTTGGAAACACCATATATTTT. Its protein product is CASSSLGTALGNTIYF.

The chain employs TRBV3-1 (or the pseudogene TRBV3-2) and TRBJ2-5; no reliable D call. The CDR3 has 12 amino acids. CDR1 and CDR2 (germline): LGHDT, YNNKEL (reference sequence). Between the trimmed V and J ends, which lost 4 bases and 4 bases, there was a span of 7 bases. The CDR3 DNA reads TGTGCCAGCAGCCTTCGGAGAGAGACCCAGTACTTC. As protein: CASSLRRETQYF.

J is TRBJ2-2 and V is TRBV10-3; TRBD2 matches 15 bases. The CDR3 sequence is 17 residues long. Germline values: CDR1 ENHRY, CDR2 SYGVKD. V dropped 7 bases and J dropped 5; count of bases not matched to a gene: 8. The CDR3 loop reads CAITPSGTSGGTGELFF. The CDR3 DNA reads TGTGCCATCACCCCGTCAGGGACTAGCGGGGGGACCGGGGAGCTGTTTTTT.

This clone was detected a few times. This chain joins TRBV14 and TRBJ1-1, with D tentatively TRBD1 (6 bases). With 4 bases removed from V and 4 bases from J, the gap between germline ends came to 10 bases. The V gene's germline CDR1 is SGHDN and CDR2 FVKESK. CDR3 size: 13 residues. CDR3 nucleotides: TGTGCCAGCAGCCCCAGGGGTGGCACTGAAGCTTTCTTT. Protein: CASSPRGGTEAFF.

CDR3 DNA sequence: TGTGCCAGCAGCTTCGGACTAGCGGGAGAAGCTGAGCAGTTCTTC. This translates into CASSFGLAGEAEQFF. The chain is built from TRBV11-3 and TRBJ2-1, with TRBD2 matching over 13 bases. The ends lost 3 bases at V and 9 bases at J; junction bases unmatched: 5. Germline CDR1 is SGHNT and CDR2 is YENEEA. This CDR3 comprises 15 residues.

Only a few counts were recorded for this clone. V and J are TRBV5-1 and TRBJ2-7, with D perhaps matching TRBD1 (5 bases). This CDR3 has 13 amino acids. Germline CDR1 and CDR2: SGHRS and YFSETQ. Deletions cut 4 bases from V and 0 bases from J, with 8 bases between. DNA for the CDR3: TGCGCCAGCAGCGGCCAGGGCTCCTACGAGCAGTACTTC. As protein: CASSGQGSYEQYF.

The chain uses TRBV5-4 and TRBJ2-7, with D uncertain. The CDR3 length is 13 residues. V lost 4 bases, J lost 1 base, and 9 bases lay in between. Germline V gives CDR1 SGHNT, CDR2 YYREEE (reference sequence). The CDR3: CASSPGQSYEQYF. CDR3 nucleotides: TGTGCCAGCAGCCCTGGGCAGTCCTACGAGCAGTACTTC.

The rearrangement uses TRBV11-3 and TRBJ2-7; D is possibly TRBD1 (6 bases). Germline-derived CDR1 and CDR2 are SGHNT and YENEEA. The CDR3 runs to 13 residues. Deletions cut 0 bases from V and 4 bases from J, with 7 bases between. The CDR3, as DNA: TGTGCCAGCAGCTTAGATACAGGGTACGAGCAGTACTTC. This encodes CASSLDTGYEQYF.

In this sample, this clone turned up once. The chain has TRBV7-8 and TRBJ1-2, with D perhaps matching TRBD1 (5 bases). Germline-derived CDR1 and CDR2 are SGHVS and FQNEAQ. Trimming removed 5 bases from V and 9 bases from J, with 22 bases in between. The CDR3 totals 15 residues. CDR3 region: CASSGKGSVPDRYTF. The CDR3 nucleotides are TGTGCCAGCAGCGGGAAGGGGTCGGTGCCCGATCGCTACACCTTC.

The chain combines TRBV12-5 with TRBJ2-7, with D maybe TRBD2 (7 bases). Germline assignment: CDR1 LGHNT and CDR2 FRNRAP. Trimming removed 3 bases at V and 4 bases at J, with 19 bases between. This CDR3 has 16 residues. The CDR3 coding sequence is TGTGCTAGTGGTTTAGGCCAGGGGCGGGGGATATACGAGCAGTACTTC. Encoded protein: CASGLGQGRGIYEQYF. Supplemented by reference TRBV12-5 and TRBJ2-7, the full variable domain reads DARVTQTPRHKVTEMGQEVTMRCQPILGHNTVFWYRQTMMQGLELLAYFRNRAPLDDSGMPKDRFSAEMPDATLATLKIQPSEPRDSAVYFCASGLGQGRGIYEQYFGPGTRLTVT.

This rearrangement joins TRBV5-1 to TRBJ2-1; D perhaps matches TRBD2 (6 bases). From germline, CDR1 is SGHRS and CDR2 YFSETQ. V lost 2 bases and J 4 bases, leaving 10 bases between the germline ends. There are 14 residues in the CDR3. The CDR3 DNA is TGCGCCAGCAGCTTCAACGGGGGTTACAATGAGCAGTTCTTC. Its protein is CASSFNGGYNEQFF.

The J gene is TRBJ1-4, the V gene TRBV14; a weak D match, TRBD1 (5 bases). Germline CDR1 SGHDN, CDR2 FVKESK. The CDR3 contains 18 residues. The V and J ends lost 2 bases and 2 bases respectively, with 18 bases between them. DNA of the CDR3: TGTGCCAGCAGCCAATTCACACCCGGCGGGGCGACTAATGAAAAACTGTTTTTT. It is translated as CASSQFTPGGATNEKLFF.

This rearrangement joins TRBV5-6 to TRBJ1-1, with TRBD1 identical over 9 bases. The CDR3 runs to 14 residues. Trimming took 2 bases from V and 6 from J; bases not matched to a gene: 5. Germline V gene data show CDR1 as SGHDT and CDR2 as YYEEEE. CDR3 region: CASSFDRGGAEAFF. In nucleotides, the CDR3 is TGTGCCAGCAGCTTCGACAGGGGGGGTGCTGAAGCTTTCTTT.

This clone was observed a single time. V gene TRBV12-3 or TRBV12-4 combines with J gene TRBJ1-2, with TRBD1 matching over 7 bases. The V and J ends lost 6 bases and 4 bases, in that order; junction bases with no gene match: 5. This CDR3 contains 13 residues. The DNA for the CDR3 is TGTGCCAGCAGCCAAGACAGGGTCTATGGCTACACCTTC. Translation gives CASSQDRVYGYTF.